The present T cell receptor beta chain was sequenced within a study of blood T cell repertoires in COVID-19. Whole-study context: The United States, Italy and Spain were the sources of the acute and convalescent COVID-19 samples. PBMCs, B-cell-depleted T cells, or T cells were the source of the cDNA or gDNA that made up the material.

The germline V gene encodes CDR1 SNHLY and CDR2 FYNNEI. CDR3 length equals 12 residues. V shed 6 bases and J 7 bases; nucleotides not matched to a gene: 5. As originally analysed: Amplification from reference gene primers served as the basis for estimated nucleated cell counts. Method: immunoSEQ multiplex PCR; TCRdb's copy keeps in-frame clones and lacks some. V and J calls and clone size come straight from that table; D and trimming were deduced from the DNA. The sample consists of approximately 100,000 clones, more than 85% of them appearing once. This clonotype was obtained from a human donor in a cohort sampled during active COVID-19. Sequencing input: peripheral blood. The chain is built from TRBV2 and TRBJ2-7, with 8 bases identical to TRBD1. The CDR3 DNA is TGTGCCAGCAGCGAGACAGGGGTTGAGCAGTACTTC. Its protein is CASSETGVEQYF.